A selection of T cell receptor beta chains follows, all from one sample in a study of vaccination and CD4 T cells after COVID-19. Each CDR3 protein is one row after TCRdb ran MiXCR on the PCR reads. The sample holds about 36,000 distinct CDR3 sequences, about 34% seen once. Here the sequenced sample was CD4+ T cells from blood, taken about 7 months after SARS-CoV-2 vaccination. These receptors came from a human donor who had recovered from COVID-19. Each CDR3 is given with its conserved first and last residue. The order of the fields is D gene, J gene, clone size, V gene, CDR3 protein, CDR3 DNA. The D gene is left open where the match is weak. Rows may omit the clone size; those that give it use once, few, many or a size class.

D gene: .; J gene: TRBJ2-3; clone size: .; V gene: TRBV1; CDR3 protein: CTSSEGLPPDTQYF; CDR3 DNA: TGCACCAGCAGCGAGGGACTACCCCCGGATACGCAGTATTTT
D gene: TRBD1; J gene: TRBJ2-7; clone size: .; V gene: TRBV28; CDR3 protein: CASSPGTGAQRDRGEYF; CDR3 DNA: TGTGCCAGCAGTCCCGGGACAGGGGCTCAGCGGGACCGGGGGGAGTACTTC
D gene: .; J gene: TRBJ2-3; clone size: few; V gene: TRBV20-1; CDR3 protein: CSASPGRPSFTDTQYF; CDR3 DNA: TGCAGTGCTAGCCCTGGACGGCCCTCTTTCACAGATACGCAGTATTTT
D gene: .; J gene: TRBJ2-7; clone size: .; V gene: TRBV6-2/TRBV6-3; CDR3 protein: CASSRNNYEQYF; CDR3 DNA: TGTGCCAGCAGTCGGAATAACTACGAGCAGTACTTC
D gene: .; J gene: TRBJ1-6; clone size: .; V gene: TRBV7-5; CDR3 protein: CISVPEVGTVGNSPLHF; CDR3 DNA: .
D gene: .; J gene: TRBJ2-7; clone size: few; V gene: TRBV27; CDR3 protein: CASSFGQSYEQYF; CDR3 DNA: TGTGCCAGCAGTTTCGGACAGTCCTACGAGCAGTACTTC
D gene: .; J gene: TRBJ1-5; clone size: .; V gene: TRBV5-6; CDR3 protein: CASSSNLNQPQHF; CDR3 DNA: TGTGCCAGCAGCTCGAACCTCAATCAGCCCCAGCATTTT
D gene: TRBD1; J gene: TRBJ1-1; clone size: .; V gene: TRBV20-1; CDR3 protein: CSARPGQGLGTEAFF; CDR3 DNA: TGCAGTGCTAGACCGGGACAGGGGCTAGGAACTGAAGCTTTCTTT
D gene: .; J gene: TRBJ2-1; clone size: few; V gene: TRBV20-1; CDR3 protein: CSAGKPGADEQFF; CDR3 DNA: TGCAGTGCCGGGAAACCGGGGGCGGATGAGCAGTTCTTC
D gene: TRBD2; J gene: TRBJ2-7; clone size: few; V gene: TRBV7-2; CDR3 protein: CASSPSRGVHEQYF; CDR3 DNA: TGTGCCAGCAGCCCCAGTCGGGGGGTCCACGAGCAGTACTTC
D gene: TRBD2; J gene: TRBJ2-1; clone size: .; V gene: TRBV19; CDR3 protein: CASSQAGESSEQFF; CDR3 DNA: TGTGCCAGTAGTCAAGCGGGAGAATCAAGTGAGCAGTTCTTC
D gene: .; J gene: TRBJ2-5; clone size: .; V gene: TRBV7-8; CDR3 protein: CASSLKRTGPETQYF; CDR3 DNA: TGTGCCAGCAGCTTAAAACGAACAGGGCCAGAGACCCAGTACTTC
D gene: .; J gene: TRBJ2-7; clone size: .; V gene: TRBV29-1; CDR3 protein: CSVEEAWTYEQYF; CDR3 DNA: TGCAGCGTTGAAGAAGCATGGACCTACGAGCAGTACTTC
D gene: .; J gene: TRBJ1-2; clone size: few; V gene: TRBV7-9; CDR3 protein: CASSSGHLNYGYTF; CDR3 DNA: TGTGCCAGCAGCTCGGGACACTTAAACTATGGCTACACCTTC
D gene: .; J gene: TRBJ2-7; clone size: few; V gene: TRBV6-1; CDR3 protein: CASGPGAPYEQYF; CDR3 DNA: TGTGCCAGCGGACCCGGGGCCCCCTACGAGCAGTACTTC